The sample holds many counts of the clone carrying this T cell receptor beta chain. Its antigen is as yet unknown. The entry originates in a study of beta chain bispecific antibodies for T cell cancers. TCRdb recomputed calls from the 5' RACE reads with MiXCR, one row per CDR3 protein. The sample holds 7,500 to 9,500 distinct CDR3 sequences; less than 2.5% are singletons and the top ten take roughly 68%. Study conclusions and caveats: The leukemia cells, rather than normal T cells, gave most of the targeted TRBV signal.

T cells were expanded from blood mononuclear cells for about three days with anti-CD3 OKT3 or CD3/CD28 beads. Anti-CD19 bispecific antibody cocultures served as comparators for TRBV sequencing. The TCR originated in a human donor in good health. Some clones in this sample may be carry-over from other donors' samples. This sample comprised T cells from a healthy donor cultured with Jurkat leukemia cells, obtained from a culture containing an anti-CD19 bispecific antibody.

The CDR3, as DNA: TGCAGTGCTTCCGGGACAGGGTTCTACGAGCAGTACTTC. Translation: CSASGTGFYEQYF. V and J are TRBV20-1 and TRBJ2-7; 9 nucleotides align to TRBD1. J lost 3 bases, V lost 5 bases, and 5 bases had no gene match. CDR3 length equals 13 residues. The germline CDR1 and CDR2 sequences are DFQATT and SNEGSKA (reference sequence).